This is a list of T cell receptor beta chains from one sample in a study of T cells in Graves' hyperthyroidism and ophthalmopathy. A single record per CDR3 protein comes from TCRdb applying MiXCR to the multiplex PCR reads. This sample has some 400,000 distinct CDR3 sequences, with roughly 12% found just once. Sequencing was performed on blood. The receptors were sampled from a man younger than 40 with Graves' hyperthyroidism that later progressed to Graves' ophthalmopathy. Both conserved end residues are part of each CDR3. Fields, in order: CDR3 protein, CDR3 DNA, D gene, V gene, clone size, J gene. The D gene is left open where the match is weak. Clone size, where shown, is once, few, many, or a class for clones that have expanded.

cdr3_aa: CASHTGTISGNTIYF
cdr3_nt: TGTGCCAGTCATACCGGGACAATCTCTGGAAACACCATATATTTT
d_call: -
v_call: TRBV11-2
clone_size: few
j_call: TRBJ1-3

cdr3_aa: CASSLQGTSNQPQHF
cdr3_nt: TGTGCCAGCTCACTACAGGGGACAAGCAATCAGCCCCAGCATTTT
d_call: TRBD1
v_call: TRBV18
clone_size: -
j_call: TRBJ1-5

cdr3_aa: CASSDGQRDTEAFF
cdr3_nt: TGTGCCAGCAGCGACGGACAGAGGGACACTGAAGCTTTCTTT
d_call: -
v_call: TRBV7-9
clone_size: few
j_call: TRBJ1-1

cdr3_aa: CASSLMWEITYEQYF
cdr3_nt: TGTGCCAGCAGCTTGATGTGGGAGATTACCTACGAGCAGTACTTC
d_call: -
v_call: TRBV5-6
clone_size: few
j_call: TRBJ2-7

cdr3_aa: CASRRLAGPRSYNEQFF
cdr3_nt: TGTGCCAGCCGCCGACTAGCGGGGCCCCGTTCCTACAATGAGCAGTTCTTC
d_call: TRBD2
v_call: TRBV11-2
clone_size: many
j_call: TRBJ2-1

cdr3_aa: CATSSGKGYYGYTF
cdr3_nt: TGTGCCACCAGCAGTGGTAAGGGGTACTATGGCTACACCTTC
d_call: -
v_call: TRBV15
clone_size: few
j_call: TRBJ1-2

cdr3_aa: CASRTSSGNTIYF
cdr3_nt: TGTGCCAGCAGAACCAGCTCTGGAAACACCATATATTTT
d_call: -
v_call: TRBV28
clone_size: few
j_call: TRBJ1-3

cdr3_aa: CASSYPPLRGSNEQFF
cdr3_nt: TGTGCCAGCAGTTACCCACCTTTACGGGGTAGCAATGAGCAGTTCTTC
d_call: -
v_call: TRBV6-6
clone_size: few
j_call: TRBJ2-1

cdr3_aa: CATSRVSMNTEAFF
cdr3_nt: TGTGCCACCAGCAGAGTTTCCATGAACACTGAAGCTTTCTTT
d_call: -
v_call: TRBV15
clone_size: many
j_call: TRBJ1-1

cdr3_aa: CASSPDFNQPQHF
cdr3_nt: TGTGCCAGCTCACCTGACTTTAATCAGCCCCAGCATTTT
d_call: -
v_call: TRBV18
clone_size: few
j_call: TRBJ1-5

cdr3_aa: CASRGGDRGSYNSPLHF
cdr3_nt: TGTGCCAGCAGAGGGGGAGACAGAGGGTCCTATAATTCACCCCTCCACTTT
d_call: -
v_call: TRBV2
clone_size: many
j_call: TRBJ1-6

cdr3_aa: CASSAGLYTDTQYF
cdr3_nt: TGTGCCAGCAGCGCGGGACTATACACAGATACGCAGTATTTT
d_call: TRBD2
v_call: TRBV7-2
clone_size: many
j_call: TRBJ2-3

cdr3_aa: CASSVGRQGLFF
cdr3_nt: TGTGCCAGCAGCGTAGGAAGACAGGGGCTGTTTTTT
d_call: TRBD1
v_call: TRBV7-8
clone_size: many
j_call: TRBJ2-2

cdr3_aa: CASRADRVGQPQHF
cdr3_nt: TGTGCCAGCAGGGCCGACAGGGTAGGACAGCCCCAGCATTTT
d_call: TRBD1
v_call: TRBV6-1
clone_size: -
j_call: TRBJ1-5

cdr3_aa: CATSDSHRRGLNYGYTF
cdr3_nt: TGTGCCACCAGTGATTCCCACCGTAGGGGGCTAAACTATGGCTACACCTTC
d_call: TRBD1
v_call: TRBV24-1
clone_size: many
j_call: TRBJ1-2

cdr3_aa: CASSADRPNEKLFF
cdr3_nt: TGTGCCAGCAGCGCCGACAGGCCTAATGAAAAACTGTTTTTT
d_call: -
v_call: TRBV2
clone_size: many
j_call: TRBJ1-4

cdr3_aa: CATSRDRGTTGQPQHF
cdr3_nt: TGTGCCACCAGCAGAGATCGGGGGACGACGGGCCAGCCCCAGCATTTT
d_call: -
v_call: TRBV15
clone_size: many
j_call: TRBJ1-5

cdr3_aa: CASNASLAGELFF
cdr3_nt: TGCGCCAGCAATGCTAGCCTAGCCGGGGAGCTGTTTTTT
d_call: -
v_call: TRBV10-1
clone_size: -
j_call: TRBJ2-2

cdr3_aa: CASSLVRSSPLHF
cdr3_nt: TGTGCCAGCAGCTTAGTACGCAGTTCACCCCTCCACTTT
d_call: -
v_call: TRBV11-2
clone_size: -
j_call: TRBJ1-6

cdr3_aa: CASSLGGGGRSEKLFF
cdr3_nt: TGTGCCAGCAGTTTAGGGGGGGGGGGGCGGAGTGAAAAACTGTTTTTT
d_call: -
v_call: TRBV12-3/TRBV12-4
clone_size: -
j_call: TRBJ1-4

cdr3_aa: CASSLGQGAKSPYEQYF
cdr3_nt: TGTGCCAGCAGCCTGGGACAGGGGGCGAAGTCCCCCTACGAGCAGTACTTC
d_call: TRBD1
v_call: TRBV11-2
clone_size: few
j_call: TRBJ2-7

cdr3_aa: CASSLLLYNEQFF
cdr3_nt: TGTGCCAGCAGCCTACTGCTTTACAATGAGCAGTTCTTC
d_call: -
v_call: TRBV7-8
clone_size: few
j_call: TRBJ2-1

cdr3_aa: CASSLRQGANEKLFF
cdr3_nt: TGTGCCAGCAGCCTCAGACAGGGGGCTAATGAAAAACTGTTTTTT
d_call: TRBD1
v_call: TRBV7-7
clone_size: -
j_call: TRBJ1-4

cdr3_aa: CSARDRDNLDANYNEQFF
cdr3_nt: TGCAGTGCTAGAGATCGGGATAATCTAGACGCCAACTACAATGAGCAGTTCTTC
d_call: -
v_call: TRBV20-1
clone_size: many
j_call: TRBJ2-1

cdr3_aa: CASSLTGWQETQYF
cdr3_nt: TGTGCCAGCAGTTTGACAGGGTGGCAAGAGACCCAGTACTTC
d_call: TRBD1
v_call: TRBV28
clone_size: many
j_call: TRBJ2-5

cdr3_aa: CASGSGTARDEQYF
cdr3_nt: TGTGCCAGCGGATCCGGGACAGCGAGGGACGAGCAGTACTTC
d_call: TRBD1
v_call: TRBV27
clone_size: -
j_call: TRBJ2-7

cdr3_aa: CASSPSGTGGREQYF
cdr3_nt: TGTGCCAGCAGTCCTTCAGGGACAGGGGGTCGGGAGCAGTACTTC
d_call: TRBD1
v_call: TRBV12-3/TRBV12-4
clone_size: many
j_call: TRBJ2-7

cdr3_aa: CASGKGQVQETQYF
cdr3_nt: TGTGCCAGCGGGAAGGGACAGGTTCAAGAGACCCAGTACTTC
d_call: TRBD1
v_call: TRBV2
clone_size: many
j_call: TRBJ2-5

cdr3_aa: CASSHPGGRGETQYF
cdr3_nt: TGTGCCAGCAGCCACCCCGGGGGAAGGGGAGAGACCCAGTACTTC
d_call: -
v_call: TRBV5-4
clone_size: -
j_call: TRBJ2-5

cdr3_aa: CASSQWQTGNTEAFF
cdr3_nt: TGTGCCAGCAGCCAATGGCAAACAGGGAACACTGAAGCTTTCTTT
d_call: -
v_call: TRBV3-1
clone_size: many
j_call: TRBJ1-1

cdr3_aa: CASIQGGTEAFF
cdr3_nt: TGTGCCAGCATCCAGGGTGGGACTGAAGCTTTCTTT
d_call: -
v_call: TRBV6-1
clone_size: -
j_call: TRBJ1-1

cdr3_aa: CASSHTDGGYGYTF
cdr3_nt: TGTGCCAGCAGCCACACGGACGGGGGCTATGGCTACACCTTC
d_call: -
v_call: TRBV7-8
clone_size: many
j_call: TRBJ1-2

cdr3_aa: CSVATTDWTSYEQYF
cdr3_nt: TGCAGCGTTGCCACGACCGACTGGACGTCCTACGAGCAGTACTTC
d_call: -
v_call: TRBV29-1
clone_size: -
j_call: TRBJ2-7

cdr3_aa: CASSYSTRTSGGPTDTQYF
cdr3_nt: TGTGCCAGCAGTTACTCAACACGGACTAGCGGGGGCCCCACAGATACGCAGTATTTT
d_call: TRBD2
v_call: TRBV6-2/TRBV6-3
clone_size: many
j_call: TRBJ2-3

cdr3_aa: CASSLQVAGVETQYF
cdr3_nt: TGTGCCAGCAGTCTCCAGGTAGCGGGGGTGGAGACCCAGTACTTC
d_call: TRBD2
v_call: TRBV28
clone_size: many
j_call: TRBJ2-5